This T cell receptor (beta chain) originates from a study of cytomegalovirus exposure and HLA in healthy donors. This CDR3 comprises 16 residues. Germline V gives CDR1 MNHEY, CDR2 SVGAGI. V dropped 4 bases and J dropped 0 bases, with 16 bases sitting between them. In the PCR, 60 Vbeta and 13 Jbeta primers were used. The protocol was immunoSEQ multiplex PCR, while the TCRdb copy is restricted to in-frame clones and leaves out a portion. The sample holds more than 95,000 clones; 60% to 70% are singletons and the top ten take under 3.5%. General study results and limits: Presence/absence results assume similar sequencing depth per donor, which may not hold.

This clone was detected once. Its antigen is unknown. The chain is built from TRBV6-5 and TRBJ2-7, with D possibly being TRBD2 (6 bases). The sample taken for sequencing was PBMCs. This TCR derives from a woman aged 45-65 years in good health and CMV-seronegative. The CDR3 sequence is CASSSYGLGSSYEQYF. The CDR3 DNA reads as TGTGCCAGCAGTTCCTACGGGCTCGGGAGCTCCTACGAGCAGTACTTC.